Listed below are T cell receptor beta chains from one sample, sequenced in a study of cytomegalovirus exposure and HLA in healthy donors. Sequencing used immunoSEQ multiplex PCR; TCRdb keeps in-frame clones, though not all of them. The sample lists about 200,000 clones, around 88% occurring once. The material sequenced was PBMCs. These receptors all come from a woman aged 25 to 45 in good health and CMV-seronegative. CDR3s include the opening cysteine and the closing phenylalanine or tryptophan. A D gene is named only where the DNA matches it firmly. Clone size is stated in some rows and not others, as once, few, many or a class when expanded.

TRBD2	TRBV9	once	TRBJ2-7	TGTGCCAGCAGCGTAGAGCCTAGCGGGAGGTACGAGCAGTACTTC	CASSVEPSGRYEQYF
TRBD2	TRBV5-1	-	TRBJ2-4	TGCGCCAGCAGCCTTAACGGACTAGCGGGGAGGGGGAACAGTCAGTACTTC	CASSLNGLAGRGNSQYF
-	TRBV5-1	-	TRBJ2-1	TGCGCCAGCAGTTTCAGGGGGGATTACAATGAGCAGTTCTTC	CASSFRGDYNEQFF
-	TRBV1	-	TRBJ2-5	TGCACCAGCAGCGCCGGGACAGGGGGTAATGAGACCCAGTACTTC	CTSSAGTGGNETQYF
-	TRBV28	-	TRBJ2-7	TGTGCCAGCAGTTCAGGACGGGGGTGGTCCTACGAGCAGTACTTC	CASSSGRGWSYEQYF
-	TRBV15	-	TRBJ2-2	TGTGCCACCAGCGCATTAGCCGGGGGTACCGGGGAGCTGTTTTTT	CATSALAGGTGELFF
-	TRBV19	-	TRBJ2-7	TGTGCCAGTAGTCCACAGGTGGGGGGCTACGAGCAGTACTTC	CASSPQVGGYEQYF
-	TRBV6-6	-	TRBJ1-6	TGTGCCAGCAGTTACGCCGGAGAACATAATTCACCCCTCCACTTT	CASSYAGEHNSPLHF
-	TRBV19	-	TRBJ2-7	TGTGCCAGTAGTGTAACCAGGGATATTTACGAGCAGTACTTC	CASSVTRDIYEQYF
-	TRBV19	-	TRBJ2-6	TGTGCCAGTACCCCCACAGGGTCTGGGGCCAACGTCCTGACTTTC	CASTPTGSGANVLTF
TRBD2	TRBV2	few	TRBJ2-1	TGTGCCAGCAGGGGAATTAGCGGGAGCTCCTACAATGAGCAGTTCTTC	CASRGISGSSYNEQFF
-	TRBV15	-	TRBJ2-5	TGTGCCACCAGCACAGGGGCCCTGGGGGAGACCCAGTACTTC	CATSTGALGETQYF
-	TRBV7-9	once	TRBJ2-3	TGTGCCAGCAGCTTTGAGGGGGATTCGCAGTATTTT	CASSFEGDSQYF
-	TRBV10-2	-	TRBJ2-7	TGCGCCAGCAGTGAGTACAAATACTCCTACGAGCAGTACTTC	CASSEYKYSYEQYF
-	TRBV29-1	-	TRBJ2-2	TGCAGCGCCAAGACCGGGACAAACACCGGGGAGCTGTTTTTT	CSAKTGTNTGELFF
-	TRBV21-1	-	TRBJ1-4	TGTGCCAGCAGCAAAGCTCGGGGCGGGGACCTGTTTTTT	CASSKARGGDLFF
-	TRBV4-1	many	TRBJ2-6	TGCGCCAGCAGCCACGGTTTGGCTGGGGCCAACGTCCTGACTTTC	CASSHGLAGANVLTF
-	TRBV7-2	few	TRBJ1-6	TGTGCCAGCAGCTTATCGTCCGATTCACCCCTCCACTTT	CASSLSSDSPLHF
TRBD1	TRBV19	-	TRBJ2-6	TGTGCCAGTAAAGGGGGCTCCGGGACAGGGGGCACTGGGGCCAACGTCCTGACTTTC	CASKGGSGTGGTGANVLTF
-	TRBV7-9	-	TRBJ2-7	TGTGCCAGCAGCTGGTTGACAAGCTTCCACGAGCAGTACTTC	CASSWLTSFHEQYF
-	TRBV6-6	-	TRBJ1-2	TGTGCCAGCAGTGCGACAGGACCGGGGGGCTATGGCTACACCTTC	CASSATGPGGYGYTF
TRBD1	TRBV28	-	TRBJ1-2	TGTGCCAGCAGTTTACCGACAGGGGGTCTTGGCTACACCTTC	CASSLPTGGLGYTF
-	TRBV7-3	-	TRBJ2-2	TGTGCCAGCAGCTTAATGGCGGAGGGGACCGGGGAGCTGTTTTTT	CASSLMAEGTGELFF
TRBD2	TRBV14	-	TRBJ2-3	TGTGCCAGCAGCCAACCAACTAGCGGGGGATATACGCAGTATTTT	CASSQPTSGGYTQYF
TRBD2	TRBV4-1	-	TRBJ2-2	TGCGCCAGCAGCCAAACCCCCCTCCGGACTAGCGGGAGGGCCGGCACCGGGGAGCTGTTTTTT	CASSQTPLRTSGRAGTGELFF
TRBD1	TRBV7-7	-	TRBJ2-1	TGTGCTAGCAGCCCAACAGGGGGCACCTACAATGAGCAGTTCTTC	CASSPTGGTYNEQFF